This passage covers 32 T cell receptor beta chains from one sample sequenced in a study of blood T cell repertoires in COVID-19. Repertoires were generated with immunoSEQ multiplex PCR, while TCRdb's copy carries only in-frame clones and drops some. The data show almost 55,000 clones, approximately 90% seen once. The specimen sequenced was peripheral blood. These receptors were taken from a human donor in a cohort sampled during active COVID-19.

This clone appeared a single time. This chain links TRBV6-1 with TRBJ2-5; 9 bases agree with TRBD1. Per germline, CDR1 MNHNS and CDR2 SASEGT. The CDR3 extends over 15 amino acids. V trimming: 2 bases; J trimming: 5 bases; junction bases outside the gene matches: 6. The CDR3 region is CASSEQGQGVETQYF. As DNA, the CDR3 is TGTGCCAGCAGTGAACAGGGACAGGGAGTGGAGACCCAGTACTTC.

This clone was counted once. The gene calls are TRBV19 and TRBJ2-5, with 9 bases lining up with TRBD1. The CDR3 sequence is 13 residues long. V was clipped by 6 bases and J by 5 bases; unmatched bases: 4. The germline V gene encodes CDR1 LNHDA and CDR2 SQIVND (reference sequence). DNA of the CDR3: TGTGCCAGTAGCGGGACAGGGTTGGAGACCCAGTACTTC. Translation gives CASSGTGLETQYF.

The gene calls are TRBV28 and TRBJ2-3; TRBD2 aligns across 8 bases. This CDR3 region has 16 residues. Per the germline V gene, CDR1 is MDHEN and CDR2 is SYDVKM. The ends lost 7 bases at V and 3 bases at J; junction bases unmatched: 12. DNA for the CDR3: TGTGCCAGCATCTGGTCGGGAGGGCCGGGGACAGATACGCAGTATTTT. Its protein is CASIWSGGPGTDTQYF.

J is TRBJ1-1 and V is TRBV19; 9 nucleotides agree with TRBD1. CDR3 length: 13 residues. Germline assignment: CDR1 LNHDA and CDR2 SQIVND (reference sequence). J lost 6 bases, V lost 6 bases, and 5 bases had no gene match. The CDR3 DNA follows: TGTGCCAGTAGCAAACAGGGGGCCGCTGAAGCTTTCTTT. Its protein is CASSKQGAAEAFF. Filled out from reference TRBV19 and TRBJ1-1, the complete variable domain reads DGGITQSPKYLFRKEGQNVTLSCEQNLNHDAMYWYRQDPGQGLRLIYYSQIVNDFQKGDIAEGYSVSREKKESFPLTVTSAQKNPTAFYLCASSKQGAAEAFFGQGTRLTVV.

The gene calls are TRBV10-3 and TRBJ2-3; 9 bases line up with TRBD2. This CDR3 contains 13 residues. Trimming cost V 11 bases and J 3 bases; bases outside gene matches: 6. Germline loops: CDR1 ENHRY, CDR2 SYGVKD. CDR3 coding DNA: TGTGCCGTAGCGGGAGTTGGGACAGATACGCAGTATTTT. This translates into CAVAGVGTDTQYF.

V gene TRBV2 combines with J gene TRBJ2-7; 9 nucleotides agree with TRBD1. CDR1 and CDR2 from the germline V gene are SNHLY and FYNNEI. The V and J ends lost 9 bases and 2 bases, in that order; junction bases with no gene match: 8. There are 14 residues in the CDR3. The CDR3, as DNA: TGTGCCAGATCTCCCGGGACAGGGACCTACGAGCAGTACTTC. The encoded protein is CARSPGTGTYEQYF.

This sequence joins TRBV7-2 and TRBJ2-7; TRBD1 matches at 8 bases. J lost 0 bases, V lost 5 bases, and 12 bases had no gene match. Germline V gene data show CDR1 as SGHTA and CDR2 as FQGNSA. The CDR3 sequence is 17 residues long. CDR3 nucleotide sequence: TGTGCCAGCAGCCTACCAACCACAGGGGGAGGCTCCTACGAGCAGTACTTC. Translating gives CASSLPTTGGGSYEQYF.

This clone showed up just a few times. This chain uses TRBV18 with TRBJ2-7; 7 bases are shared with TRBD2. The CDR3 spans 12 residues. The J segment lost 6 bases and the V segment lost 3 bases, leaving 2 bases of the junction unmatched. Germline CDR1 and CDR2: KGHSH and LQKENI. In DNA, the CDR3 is TGTGCCAGCTCACCTCCTAGCGGCGAGCAGTACTTC. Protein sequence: CASSPPSGEQYF.

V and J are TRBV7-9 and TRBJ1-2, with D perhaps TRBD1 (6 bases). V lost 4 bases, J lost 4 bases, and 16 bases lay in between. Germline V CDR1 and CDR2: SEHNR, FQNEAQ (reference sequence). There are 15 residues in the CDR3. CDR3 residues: CASSYNRVLLYGYTF. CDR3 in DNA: TGTGCCAGCAGCTACAACAGGGTTCTTCTCTATGGCTACACCTTC.

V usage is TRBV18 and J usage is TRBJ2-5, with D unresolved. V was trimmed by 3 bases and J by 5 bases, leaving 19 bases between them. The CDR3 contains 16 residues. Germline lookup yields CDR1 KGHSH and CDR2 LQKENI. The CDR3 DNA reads TGTGCCAGCTCACCTTCGTCGGCAGGCTTACAGGAGACCCAGTACTTC. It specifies CASSPSSAGLQETQYF.

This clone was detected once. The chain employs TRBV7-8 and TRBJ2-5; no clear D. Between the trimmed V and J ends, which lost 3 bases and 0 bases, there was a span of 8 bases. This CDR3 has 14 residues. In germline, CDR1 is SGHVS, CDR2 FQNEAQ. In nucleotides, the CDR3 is TGTGCCAGCAGCTTGGCGGAACACCAAGAGACCCAGTACTTC. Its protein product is CASSLAEHQETQYF.

The CDR3 coding sequence is TGCGCCAGCAGCTTGGGGGTAGACACAGATGGGTATCAGCCCCAGCATTTT. Protein: CASSLGVDTDGYQPQHF. The chain carries TRBV5-1 and TRBJ1-5; D not certain. Trimming left V 0 bases short and J 5 bases short, with 18 bases between. The length of the CDR3 is 17 residues. In germline, CDR1 is SGHRS, CDR2 YFSETQ. Full variable domain (rest looked up from reference TRBV5-1 and TRBJ1-5): KAGVTQTPRYLIKTRGQQVTLSCSPISGHRSVSWYQQTPGQGLQFLFEYFSETQRNKGNFPGRFSGRQFSNSRSEMNVSTLELGDSALYLCASSLGVDTDGYQPQHFGDGTRLSIL.

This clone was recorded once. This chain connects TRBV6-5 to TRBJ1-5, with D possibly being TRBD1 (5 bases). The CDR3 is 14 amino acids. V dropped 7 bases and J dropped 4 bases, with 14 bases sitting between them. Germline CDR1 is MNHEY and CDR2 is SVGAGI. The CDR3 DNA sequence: TGTGCCAGCAATACCCGACGGGGGAATCAGCCCCAGCATTTT. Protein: CASNTRRGNQPQHF.

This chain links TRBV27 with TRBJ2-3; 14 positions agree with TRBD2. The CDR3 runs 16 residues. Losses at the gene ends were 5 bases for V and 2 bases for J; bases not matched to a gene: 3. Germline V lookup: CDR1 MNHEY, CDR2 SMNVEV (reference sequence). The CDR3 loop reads CASSPGLAGVTDTQYF. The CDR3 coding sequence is TGTGCCAGCAGTCCGGGACTAGCGGGGGTCACAGATACGCAGTATTTT.

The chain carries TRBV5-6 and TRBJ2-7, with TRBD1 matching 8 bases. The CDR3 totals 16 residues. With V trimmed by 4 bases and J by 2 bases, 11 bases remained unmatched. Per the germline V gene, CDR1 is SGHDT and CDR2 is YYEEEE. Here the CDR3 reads CASSATTGQAPYEQYF. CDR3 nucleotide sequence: TGTGCCAGCAGCGCGACCACGGGACAGGCCCCCTACGAGCAGTACTTC.

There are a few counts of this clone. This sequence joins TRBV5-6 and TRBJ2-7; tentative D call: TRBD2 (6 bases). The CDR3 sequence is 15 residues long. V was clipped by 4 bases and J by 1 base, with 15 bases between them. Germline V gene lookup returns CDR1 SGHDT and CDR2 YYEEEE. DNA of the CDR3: TGTGCCAGCAGCCCCCTTAGCGGACTATCCTACGAGCAGTACTTC. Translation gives CASSPLSGLSYEQYF.

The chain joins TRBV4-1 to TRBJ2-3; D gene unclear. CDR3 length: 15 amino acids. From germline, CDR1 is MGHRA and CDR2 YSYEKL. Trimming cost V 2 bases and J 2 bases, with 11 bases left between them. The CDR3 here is CASSQPLESTDTQYF. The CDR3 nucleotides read TGCGCCAGCAGCCAACCCTTAGAATCCACAGATACGCAGTATTTT.

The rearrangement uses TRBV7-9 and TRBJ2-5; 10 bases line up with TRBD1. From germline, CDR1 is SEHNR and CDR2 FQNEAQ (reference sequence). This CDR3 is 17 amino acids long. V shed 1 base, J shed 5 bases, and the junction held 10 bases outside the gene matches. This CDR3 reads CASSLGTGGNTRETQYF. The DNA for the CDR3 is TGTGCCAGCAGCTTAGGGACAGGGGGAAATACTAGGGAGACCCAGTACTTC.

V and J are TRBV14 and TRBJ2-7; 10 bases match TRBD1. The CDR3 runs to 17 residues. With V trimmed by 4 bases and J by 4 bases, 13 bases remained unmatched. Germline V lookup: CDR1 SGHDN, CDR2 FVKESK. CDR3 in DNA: TGTGCCAGCAGCCCTCTAGGTCCGGGACAGGGGACTTACGAGCAGTACTTC. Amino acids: CASSPLGPGQGTYEQYF.

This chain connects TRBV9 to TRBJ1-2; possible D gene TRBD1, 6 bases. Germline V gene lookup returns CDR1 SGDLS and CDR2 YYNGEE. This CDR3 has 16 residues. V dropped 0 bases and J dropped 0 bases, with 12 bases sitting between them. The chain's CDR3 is CASSVEAGTSNYGYTF. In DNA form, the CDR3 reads TGTGCCAGCAGCGTAGAAGCCGGGACATCTAACTATGGCTACACCTTC.

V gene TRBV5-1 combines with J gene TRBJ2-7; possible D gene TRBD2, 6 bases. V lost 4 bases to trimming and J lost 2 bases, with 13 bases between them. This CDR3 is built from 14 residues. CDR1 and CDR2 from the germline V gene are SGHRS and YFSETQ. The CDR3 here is CASSPAGYPYEQYF. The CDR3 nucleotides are TGCGCCAGCAGCCCGGCGGGGTATCCCTACGAGCAGTACTTC.

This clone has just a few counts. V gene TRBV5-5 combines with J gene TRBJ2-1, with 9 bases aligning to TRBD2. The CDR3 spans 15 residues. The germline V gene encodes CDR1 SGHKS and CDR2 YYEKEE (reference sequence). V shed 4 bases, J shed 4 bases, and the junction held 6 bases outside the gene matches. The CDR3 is CASSPTAGGYNEQFF. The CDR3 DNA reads TGTGCCAGCAGCCCCACCGCGGGAGGGTACAATGAGCAGTTCTTC.

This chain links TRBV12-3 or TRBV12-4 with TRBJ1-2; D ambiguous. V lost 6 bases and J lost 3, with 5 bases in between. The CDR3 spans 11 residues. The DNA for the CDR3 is TGTGCCAGCAGCGTATACTATGGCTACACCTTC. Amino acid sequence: CASSVYYGYTF.

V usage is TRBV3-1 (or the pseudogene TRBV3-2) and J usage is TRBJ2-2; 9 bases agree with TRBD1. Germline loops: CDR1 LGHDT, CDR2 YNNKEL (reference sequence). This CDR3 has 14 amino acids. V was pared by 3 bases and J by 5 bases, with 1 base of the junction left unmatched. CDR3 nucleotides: TGTGCCAGCAGCCAGGGACAGGGTACCGGGGAGCTGTTTTTT. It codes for CASSQGQGTGELFF.

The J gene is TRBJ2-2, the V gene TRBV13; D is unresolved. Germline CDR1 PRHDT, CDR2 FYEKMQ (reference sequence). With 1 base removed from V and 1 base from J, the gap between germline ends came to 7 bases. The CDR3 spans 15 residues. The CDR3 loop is CASSLALLNTGELFF. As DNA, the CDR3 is TGTGCCAGCAGCTTAGCCCTTTTGAACACCGGGGAGCTGTTTTTT.

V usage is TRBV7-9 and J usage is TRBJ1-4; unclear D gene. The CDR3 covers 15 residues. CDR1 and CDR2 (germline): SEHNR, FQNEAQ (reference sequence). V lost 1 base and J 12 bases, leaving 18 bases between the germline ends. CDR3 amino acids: CASSLVSAVAFELFF. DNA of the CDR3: TGTGCCAGCAGCTTAGTTTCAGCGGTGGCCTTTGAACTGTTTTTT. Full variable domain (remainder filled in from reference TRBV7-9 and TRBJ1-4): DTGVSQNPRHKITKRGQNVTFRCDPISEHNRLYWYRQTLGQGPEFLTYFQNEAQLEKSRLLSDRFSAERPKGSFSTLEIQRTEQGDSAMYLCASSLVSAVAFELFFGSGTQLSVL.

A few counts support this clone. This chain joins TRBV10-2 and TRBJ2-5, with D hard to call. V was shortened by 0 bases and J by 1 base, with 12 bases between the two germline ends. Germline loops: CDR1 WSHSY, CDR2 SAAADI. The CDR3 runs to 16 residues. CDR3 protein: CASSESNLGFQETQYF. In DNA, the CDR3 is TGCGCCAGCAGTGAGTCTAACCTAGGTTTCCAAGAGACCCAGTACTTC.

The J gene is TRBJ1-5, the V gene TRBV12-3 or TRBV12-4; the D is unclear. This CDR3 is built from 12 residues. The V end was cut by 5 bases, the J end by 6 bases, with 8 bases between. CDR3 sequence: CASSTEGQPQHF. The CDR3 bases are TGTGCCAGCAGTACCGAGGGTCAGCCCCAGCATTTT.

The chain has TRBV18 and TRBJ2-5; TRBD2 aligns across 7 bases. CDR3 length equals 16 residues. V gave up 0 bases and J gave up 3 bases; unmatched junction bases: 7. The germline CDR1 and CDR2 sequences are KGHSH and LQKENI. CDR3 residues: CASSPPGIAGKETQYF. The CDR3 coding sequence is TGTGCCAGCTCACCACCCGGTATAGCGGGCAAAGAGACCCAGTACTTC.

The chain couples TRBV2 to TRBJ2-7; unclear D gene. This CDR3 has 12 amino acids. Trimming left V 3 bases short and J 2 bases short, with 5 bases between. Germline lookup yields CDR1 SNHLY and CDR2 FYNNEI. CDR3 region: CASSDRAYEQYF. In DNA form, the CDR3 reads TGTGCCAGCAGTGATCGGGCCTACGAGCAGTACTTC.

The chain's CDR3 is CASGPTRGSDTDTQYF. The CDR3 bases are TGTGCTAGTGGTCCAACCCGCGGGAGCGACACAGATACGCAGTATTTT. The chain links TRBV12-5 to TRBJ2-3; the match to TRBD2 covers 7 bases. V shed 5 bases, J shed 2 bases, and the junction held 10 bases outside the gene matches. Germline V CDR1 and CDR2: LGHNT, FRNRAP. The CDR3 loop spans 16 amino acids.

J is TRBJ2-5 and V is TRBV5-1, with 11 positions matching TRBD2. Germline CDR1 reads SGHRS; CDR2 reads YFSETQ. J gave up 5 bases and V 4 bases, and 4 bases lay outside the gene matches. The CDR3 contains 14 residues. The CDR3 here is CASSNSGGAETQYF. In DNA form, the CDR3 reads TGCGCCAGCAGCAATAGCGGGGGGGCCGAGACCCAGTACTTC.